This T cell receptor beta chain originates from a study of blood T cell repertoires in COVID-19. Study-wide context: Samples taken during acute and convalescent COVID-19 were collected in the United States, Italy and Spain. The analysed material was cDNA or gDNA that came from T cells, B-cell-depleted T cells, or PBMCs.

Per the original data handling: Researchers report that nucleated cell counts were estimated from reference gene primer amplification. Some clones are missing from TCRdb's copy, which holds only in-frame ones; the method was immunoSEQ multiplex PCR. V and J calls and clone size come straight from that table; D and trimming were deduced from the DNA. Here the sample spans 150,000 to 200,000 clones, approximately 86% being singletons. The sample was peripheral blood. The receptor comes from a man over 45 with active or convalescent COVID-19.

CDR3 residues: CASSQVLGAGGYTF. The DNA of the CDR3 is TGCGCCAGCAGCCAAGTATTGGGGGCTGGCGGCTACACCTTC. The V call is TRBV4-3, the J call TRBJ1-2, with D maybe TRBD1 (6 bases). Germline V gives CDR1 LGHNA, CDR2 YSLEER. The CDR3 sequence is 14 residues long. V was pared by 1 base and J by 8 bases, with 14 bases between.